This T cell receptor beta chain was captured by sequencing in a study of blood T cell repertoires in COVID-19. On the study more broadly: Samples of COVID-19 (acute and convalescent) were obtained from the United States, Italy and Spain.

In the original analysis: From reference gene primer amplification, estimates of nucleated cell counts were derived. Method: immunoSEQ multiplex PCR; TCRdb's copy keeps in-frame clones and lacks some. V, J and clone size are those of that table, while D and trimming were read from the DNA. The sample lists roughly 150,000 clones, about 77% occurring once. A few counts support this clone. With 6 bases clipped from V and 9 bases from J, the junction kept 5 bases outside the gene matches. Per the germline V gene, CDR1 is MNHEY and CDR2 is SVGAGI. The CDR3 runs to 15 residues. Sequences were obtained from peripheral blood. This TCR was sampled from a woman older than 75 with acute or convalescent COVID-19. The chain has TRBV6-5 and TRBJ2-1; TRBD2 matches at 16 bases. The CDR3 coding sequence is TGTGCCAGCAGGGGACTAGCGGGAGGGCCGGGTGAGCAGTTCTTC. It codes for CASRGLAGGPGEQFF.